The source of this T cell receptor (beta chain) is a study of beta chain features in type 1 diabetes (dated by TCRdb to the late 2010s). General notes on the study: Patients and healthy donors did not differ in mean age, gender distribution, total cell number or subset yield. Regulatory and stem cell-like memory subsets were obtained from only 8 patients and roughly 8 healthy donors, while naive and central memory subsets were obtained from all 30 or so donors. In the study, TCRB repertoires of sorted circulating CD4+ T cell subsets from recently diagnosed type 1 diabetes patients were compared with those of matched healthy donors. A total of roughly 99 million sorted cells were examined across all samples, and the number of cells per subset was strongly correlated with RNA yield.

From each donor, a single peripheral blood sample of 95 to 150 mL on average was drawn into heparinised tubes. Using a panel that included CD45RO, CCR7, CD25, CD127, CD95 and CD27, naive, central memory, regulatory and stem cell-like memory CD4+ T cells were sorted on a BD FACSAria II. Purity was above 95% for every sorted population. PBMCs were separated immediately by Lymphoprep density gradient centrifugation and were stained directly, without being cultured. So that batch effects would be minimized, each experiment stained and sorted samples in pairs, pairing one healthy donor with one patient. The entire amount of isolated RNA was reverse transcribed using the High Capacity cDNA Reverse Transcription Kit, so the sequenced TCRB transcripts were expressed ones. Deep immunoSEQ sequencing was performed on naive, central memory and regulatory T cell samples, with an average of about 3.57 million total reads per sample. After sorted cells were lysed in RLT buffer, RNA was extracted with DNase-treated RNeasy Micro or Mini kits, with the choice depending on cell number. Each cell subset was processed separately to prevent cross-contamination, with patient and healthy donor samples processed together. The immunoSEQ multiplex PCR was used to amplify TCRB sequences from cDNA, generating 87-bp fragments that spanned the CDR3 region. Sequencing of the amplicons was done on the Illumina HiSeq platform. The original methods were these. Synthetic template baselines were used to correct PCR bias computationally, reads within Hamming distance 2 were collapsed, and singletons that could not be merged were discarded. By aligning reads against IMGT, V, D and J genes, CDR3 length, and insertions or deletions at six rearrangement sites were assigned. Clonotype counts were normalized to sorted cell number within each subset before computing true diversity and Gini coefficients with the tcR R package. Repertoire sharing was quantified using the overlap coefficient calculated on TCRB nucleotide sequences. Out-of-frame TCRB sequences from naive cells were analyzed as a proxy for the pre-selection repertoire. Not all clones reach the TCRdb copy of this immuneACCESS table, which keeps in-frame sequences only. Checked studies attribute under half of the gap to unresolved V genes and leave the rest unexplained. V, J and clone size reflect that table, while D and trimming were determined from the DNA. In all, the sample holds over 200,000 clones, and around 9.9% of those were seen once. The ten largest account for around 0.017% of the sample.

Results the study describes overall, beyond this receptor: In all four CD4+ subsets, TCRB CDR3 length was moderately but significantly shorter in type 1 diabetes patients. Naive, central memory and regulatory TCRB repertoires appeared to be more similar among patients than among healthy donors. Shorter templates might be favored by PCR, yet because patient and control samples were amplified and corrected together, any such skew would affect both groups equally. Patients with type 1 diabetes made fewer insertions and deleted more nucleotides at VDJ recombination sites, implying thymic rearrangement abnormalities. Because cDNA rather than genomic DNA was sequenced, highly expressing activated cells could have been over-represented, although no difference in activation and CD3 levels was found between groups. HLA sub-analyses involved small numbers of individuals, so any influence of HLA type on TCRB rearrangement remained unresolved.

With respect to this clone: Its cognate antigen has yet to be identified. No much larger clone is present one base from it, and per-base qualities are unavailable.

The clonotype originates from a man aged 30 to 45 with type 1 diabetes. The sample comprised naive CD4+ T cells from blood. This specimen's cell subset or site label, interpreted: true naive CD4+ T cells.

The nucleotide sequence is given as TGCGCCAGCAGCTTGAGAGGAGACAATGAGCAGTTCTTC. It translates as CASSLRGDNEQFF. The chain is assembled from TRBV5-1 and TRBJ2-1; no D gene is confidently identified. The germline V gene gives CDR1 as SGHRS and CDR2 as YFSETQ. The junction carries 7 bases between V and J, which are trimmed by 1 base and 5 bases respectively. Its CDR3 holds 13 amino acids, cysteine through phenylalanine. This entry keeps only the CDR3 DNA: 39 bases, framed from base 1.